Listed here are 30 T cell receptor beta chains from one sample, sequenced in a study of T cell repertoires in cytomegalovirus infection. MiXCR was run by TCRdb on the reads, yielding one entry per CDR3 protein. The data contain about 920,000 distinct CDR3 sequences, approximately 30% of them seen just once; the ten biggest clones take up 10% to 15%. No antigen is known for these receptors. The source material was cultured CD8+ T cells from PBMCs, sampled from culture after CMV antigen stimulation. The receptors were sampled from a human donor in good health (CMV status not recorded). Some clones in this sample may be carry-over from other donors' samples.

A few counts support this clonotype. The chain recombines TRBV15 with TRBJ2-1, with 15 positions matching TRBD2. CDR1 is LNHNV and CDR2 is YYDKDF in the germline V gene (reference sequence). Trimming at V came to 4 bases and at J to 7 bases, leaving 11 bases not matched to a gene. The CDR3 runs 18 residues. CDR3 sequence reads: CATSTIERTSGGVNEQFF. As DNA, the CDR3 is TGTGCCACCAGCACTATTGAGAGGACTAGCGGGGGGGTTAATGAGCAGTTCTTC.

This clonotype has a handful of counts. The chain combines TRBV6-6 with TRBJ2-7; TRBD1 matches at 7 bases. The trim removed 7 bases at V and 7 bases at J, leaving 10 bases unmatched. Germline V gene lookup returns CDR1 MNHNY and CDR2 SVGAGI (reference sequence). The CDR3 loop spans 13 amino acids. This CDR3 is CASNDREVGEQYV. The CDR3 bases are TGTGCCAGCAACGACAGGGAAGTGGGGGAGCAGTACGTC.

This chain uses TRBV4-1 with TRBJ1-1, with D unresolved. Germline CDR1 reads MGHRA; CDR2 reads YSYEKL. The CDR3 runs to 14 residues. Trimming shortened V by 3 bases and J by 7 bases, and 15 bases separated the two germline ends. The CDR3 here is CASSQVPRALEAFF. The CDR3 nucleotides read TGCGCCAGCAGCCAGGTTCCCCGGGCCCTTGAAGCTTTCTTT.

This rearrangement joins TRBV12-3 or TRBV12-4 to TRBJ1-2, with a possible D match to TRBD1 (5 bases). Trimming took off 5 bases at V and 8 bases at J, with 18 bases between the two ends. The CDR3 length is 14 residues. The chain's CDR3 is CASSLGHPPRGYTF. CDR3 nucleotide sequence: TGTGCCAGCAGTCTCGGACACCCCCCTAGGGGCTACACCTTC.

The CDR3 sequence is CASSTYEQYF. Written as DNA, the CDR3 is TGTGCCAGCAGTACCTACGAGCAGTACTTC. The gene calls are TRBV12-3 or TRBV12-4 and TRBJ2-7; D remains unclear. V dropped 5 bases and J dropped 2 bases, with 1 base sitting between them. This CDR3 region has 10 residues.

A few counts support this clonotype. This rearrangement joins TRBV27 to TRBJ1-2, with D uncertain. Germline CDR1 is MNHEY and CDR2 is SMNVEV (reference sequence). The V end lost 0 bases, the J end lost 1 base, and 9 bases lay between the germline ends. This CDR3 is built from 15 residues. The CDR3 sequence is CASSLSRLFNYGYTF. The CDR3 region has the DNA TGTGCCAGCAGTTTATCGAGGCTCTTTAACTATGGCTACACCTTC.

The V gene is TRBV19, the J gene TRBJ1-2; D is ambiguous. The CDR3 sequence is 12 residues long. The germline V gene encodes CDR1 LNHDA and CDR2 SQIVND (reference sequence). V dropped 7 bases and J dropped 4 bases, with 10 bases sitting between them. In DNA, the CDR3 is TGTGCCAGTACGGATGTCGGCTATGGCTACACCTTC. Amino acid sequence: CASTDVGYGYTF.

The chain combines TRBV28 with TRBJ1-2; 11 nucleotides match TRBD1. Germline CDR1 and CDR2: MDHEN and SYDVKM. The CDR3 is 16 residues long. V lost 7 bases to trimming and J lost 6 bases; unmatched junction nucleotides: 13. The CDR3 reads CASNPTDRGRGDGYTF. The CDR3, as DNA: TGTGCCAGCAACCCGACGGACAGGGGGCGCGGAGATGGCTACACCTTC.

This clonotype appeared a few times. V is TRBV27 and J is TRBJ2-3; D possibly corresponds to TRBD2 (6 bases). The V end lost 8 bases, the J end lost 1 base, and 19 bases lay between the germline ends. CDR3 length equals 16 residues. Germline lookup yields CDR1 MNHEY and CDR2 SMNVEV (reference sequence). Here the CDR3 reads CASLPLAGPRTDTQYF. As DNA, the CDR3 is TGTGCCAGCCTCCCCTTGGCGGGGCCACGCACAGATACGCAGTATTTT.

The chain recombines TRBV28 with TRBJ2-1; 8 positions agree with TRBD2. V was clipped by 7 bases and J by 8 bases; unmatched bases: 10. The CDR3 length is 14 residues. Germline V CDR1 and CDR2: MDHEN, SYDVKM. The CDR3 loop reads CASIPGGGLDEQFF. CDR3 coding DNA: TGTGCCAGCATCCCGGGGGGGGGATTGGATGAGCAGTTCTTC.

V usage is TRBV4-3 and J usage is TRBJ2-3; 10 nucleotides align to TRBD1. The trim removed 3 bases at V and 4 bases at J, leaving 7 bases unmatched. Looked up from germline, CDR1 is LGHNA and CDR2 is YSLEER. There are 16 residues in the CDR3. The CDR3 region is CASSHTGTGVADTQYF. The CDR3 coding sequence is TGCGCCAGCAGCCACACCGGGACAGGGGTAGCAGATACGCAGTATTTT.

Comment on this clonotype: A read error may be the cause here, since a much bigger clone is one base away. The rearrangement links TRBV12-3 or TRBV12-4 to TRBJ2-5; D is perhaps TRBD1 (6 bases). The CDR3 length is 13 residues. Trimming removed 5 bases at V and 4 bases at J, with 11 bases between. The CDR3 sequence: CASSDDRRETQYF. The CDR3 nucleotides read TGTGCCAGCAGTGACGACAGGAGAGAGACCCAGTACTTC.

The V call is TRBV10-3, the J call TRBJ2-2, with D perhaps TRBD2 (5 bases). CDR3 length: 16 amino acids. Trimming left V 8 bases short and J 3 bases short, with 19 bases between. Per germline, CDR1 ENHRY and CDR2 SYGVKD. The chain's CDR3 is CAILSGKAPDTGELFF. The CDR3 nucleotides read TGTGCCATCTTGTCCGGGAAGGCCCCCGACACCGGGGAGCTGTTTTTT.

The V and J genes are TRBV7-6 and TRBJ2-1; TRBD2 aligns across 10 bases. This CDR3 region has 18 residues. The V gene end was trimmed by 3 bases and the J gene end by 2 bases; junction bases not matched to a gene: 10. Germline V CDR1 and CDR2: SGHVS, FNYEAQ. CDR3: CASSLRLIAGGTYNEQFF. CDR3 nucleotide sequence: TGTGCCAGCAGCTTGAGGCTTATAGCGGGGGGAACCTACAATGAGCAGTTCTTC.

The rearrangement links TRBV7-9 to TRBJ2-3; a possible D gene is TRBD1 (5 bases). V was trimmed by 4 bases and J by 3 bases, leaving 11 bases between them. CDR3 length: 14 residues. Germline V gene data show CDR1 as SEHNR and CDR2 as FQNEAQ (reference sequence). CDR3 region: CASSSQGQTDTQYF. The CDR3 nucleotides read TGTGCCAGCAGCTCGCAAGGACAAACAGATACGCAGTATTTT. Drawing the rest from reference TRBV7-9 and TRBJ2-3, the complete variable domain is DTGVSQNPRHKITKRGQNVTFRCDPISEHNRLYWYRQTLGQGPEFLTYFQNEAQLEKSRLLSDRFSAERPKGSFSTLEIQRTEQGDSAMYLCASSSQGQTDTQYFGPGTRLTVL.

The chain links TRBV7-2 to TRBJ2-1, with D possibly being TRBD2 (6 bases). V shed 4 bases and J shed 9 bases, with 10 bases lying between them. The CDR3 extends over 12 amino acids. Germline loops: CDR1 SGHTA, CDR2 FQGNSA. As DNA, the CDR3 is TGTGCCAGCAGCTCAGGAGGGATTGAGCAGTTCTTC. Translation: CASSSGGIEQFF.

This clonotype has more than one count but fewer than ten. The chain carries TRBV7-2 and TRBJ2-2, with unresolved D. Trimming pared 3 bases from V and 6 bases from J, leaving 17 bases between. CDR1 SGHTA and CDR2 FQGNSA come from the germline V gene. There are 16 residues in the CDR3. The CDR3 protein is CASSFKWGPSPGELFF. The CDR3 DNA follows: TGTGCCAGCAGCTTTAAGTGGGGTCCCTCCCCCGGGGAGCTGTTTTTT.

V usage is TRBV29-1 and J usage is TRBJ2-1; 7 nucleotides agree with TRBD1. The CDR3 sequence is 13 residues long. With V trimmed by 4 bases and J by 8 bases, 8 bases remained unmatched. Looked up from germline, CDR1 is SQVTM and CDR2 is ANQGSEA. CDR3 region: CSVVSDRADEQFF. The CDR3 DNA reads as TGCAGCGTTGTCTCAGACAGGGCGGATGAGCAGTTCTTC.

There are a few counts of this clonotype. The chain has TRBV2 and TRBJ1-1; D is undetermined. The CDR3 runs to 15 residues. Germline CDR1 and CDR2: SNHLY and FYNNEI. Trimming left V 6 bases short and J 3 bases short, with 17 bases between. The CDR3 coding sequence is TGTGCCAGCAGCCATCTGGCGGAACGATACACTGAAGCTTTCTTT. It specifies CASSHLAERYTEAFF.

J is TRBJ2-7 and V is TRBV12-3 or TRBV12-4; TRBD2 matches 7 bases. Losses at the gene ends were 3 bases for V and 5 bases for J; bases not matched to a gene: 7. The CDR3 has 14 amino acids. Written as DNA, the CDR3 is TGTGCCAGCAGTTTTTTTATGGGGGGGAACGAGCAGTACTTC. Its protein product is CASSFFMGGNEQYF.

This sequence joins TRBV13 and TRBJ2-1; 12 nucleotides agree with TRBD2. CDR3 size: 14 residues. V lost 5 bases and J lost 10; bases outside the gene matches: 6. From germline, CDR1 is PRHDT and CDR2 FYEKMQ (reference sequence). This chain's CDR3 is CASSARLAGEEQFF. The CDR3, as DNA: TGTGCCAGCAGCGCCCGACTAGCGGGGGAAGAGCAGTTCTTC.

Only a few counts were recorded for this clonotype. The J gene is TRBJ2-1, the V gene TRBV28; the match to TRBD2 covers 10 bases. The length of the CDR3 is 16 residues. Germline V gives CDR1 MDHEN, CDR2 SYDVKM. V shed 3 bases, J shed 8 bases, and the junction held 10 bases outside the gene matches. This CDR3 reads CASSFGSERGGHEQFF. CDR3 DNA: TGTGCCAGCAGTTTTGGTTCCGAGCGGGGGGGCCATGAGCAGTTCTTC.

This clonotype has ten or more counts. The rearrangement links TRBV7-2 to TRBJ2-1, with a possible D match to TRBD1 (6 bases). Germline assignment: CDR1 SGHTA and CDR2 FQGNSA. V was cut by 5 bases and J by 9 bases, with 20 bases left in between. This CDR3 region has 15 residues. The CDR3 DNA reads as TGTGCCAGCAGCATAGGACGGTCAGTGGGGGCTGAGCAGTTCTTC. This sequence encodes CASSIGRSVGAEQFF.

This clonotype was seen only a few times. V usage is TRBV27 and J usage is TRBJ1-2; 7 bases match TRBD1. Germline assignment: CDR1 MNHEY and CDR2 SMNVEV (reference sequence). The junction had 6 bases not matched to a gene; V was cut back by 5 bases and J by 6 bases. CDR3 size: 13 residues. The chain's CDR3 is CASSITGVNGYTF. The CDR3 DNA reads as TGTGCCAGCAGTATCACAGGGGTAAATGGCTACACCTTC.

This chain joins TRBV20-1 and TRBJ1-4, with D possibly being TRBD1 (5 bases). V was trimmed by 1 base and J by 7 bases, leaving 13 bases between them. The CDR3 length is 14 residues. Germline assignment: CDR1 DFQATT and CDR2 SNEGSKA (reference sequence). The chain's CDR3 is CSARGRGGIEKLFF. The CDR3 bases are TGCAGTGCTAGAGGAAGGGGAGGGATTGAAAAACTGTTTTTT.

The chain employs TRBV14 and TRBJ2-1; 9 positions match TRBD1. Looked up from germline, CDR1 is SGHDN and CDR2 is FVKESK. The J segment lost 8 bases and the V segment lost 4 bases, leaving 9 bases of the junction unmatched. The CDR3 consists of 15 residues. Here the CDR3 DNA reads TGTGCCAGCAGCCGCGACAGGGGGTATTATTATGAGCAGTTCTTC. Protein product: CASSRDRGYYYEQFF.

The CDR3 is CASSPGQGRNTEAFF. CDR3 nucleotides: TGTGCCAGCAGTCCCGGACAGGGCAGGAACACTGAAGCTTTCTTT. The J gene is TRBJ1-1, the V gene TRBV6-5; 8 bases match TRBD1. V lost 5 bases to trimming and J lost 1 base; unmatched junction nucleotides: 6. From germline, CDR1 is MNHEY and CDR2 SVGAGI. This CDR3 is built from 15 residues.

V and J are TRBV5-1 and TRBJ2-3; no definite D call. The V gene lost 0 bases and the J gene lost 1 base, with 9 bases spanning the gap. The CDR3 sequence is 15 residues long. Germline-derived CDR1 and CDR2 are SGHRS and YFSETQ. The CDR3 loop reads CASSLVVVGTDTQYF. The CDR3 DNA follows: TGCGCCAGCAGCTTGGTAGTAGTTGGCACAGATACGCAGTATTTT.

The rearrangement uses TRBV11-2 and TRBJ2-3, with D possibly TRBD1 on 6 matching bases. Deletions cut 6 bases from V and 5 bases from J, with 21 bases between. Germline CDR1 is SGHAT and CDR2 is FQNNGV. The CDR3 is made up of 16 amino acids. CDR3 protein: CASRPGRGTMVDTQYF. DNA for the CDR3: TGTGCCAGCAGACCTGGGCGAGGGACAATGGTAGATACGCAGTATTTT.

This chain joins TRBV7-9 and TRBJ2-3, with D perhaps matching TRBD1 (5 bases). CDR3 size: 15 residues. V dropped 5 bases and J dropped 3 bases, with 15 bases sitting between them. Germline CDR1 SEHNR, CDR2 FQNEAQ (reference sequence). This CDR3 is CASSLPWKGTDTQYF. The CDR3 bases are TGTGCCAGCAGCCTTCCGTGGAAGGGGACAGATACGCAGTATTTT.